The rows below give T cell receptor beta chains drawn from one sample of a study of response to subunit inactivated influenza vaccine. TCRdb re-analysed the RT-PCR reads in MiXCR, keeping a single row per CDR3 protein. This sample has roughly 670,000 distinct CDR3 sequences, with 14% found just once. Sequencing used PBMCs from blood, obtained approximately 15 days before vaccination. Receptors originate from a man aged 45-65 years who received an inactivated influenza vaccine. Each CDR3 is given with its conserved first and last residue. D genes are given only for firm matches. Some rows have no size entry. The others give once, few or many, or a class for an expanded clone.

v_gene	j_gene	d_gene	abundance	CDR3nt	CDR3aa
TRBV15	TRBJ1-3	NA	many	TGTGCCACCAGCAGAGGCACCCCGAGCTCTGGAAACACCATATATTTT	CATSRGTPSSGNTIYF
TRBV20-1	TRBJ2-5	TRBD2	NA	TGCAGTGCCCAGCGGGGGCCCTGGAGAGAGACCCAGTACTTC	CSAQRGPWRETQYF
TRBV7-8	TRBJ1-2	TRBD1	NA	TGTGCCAGCAGCCCCCGCTATACCGGGACAGCCTTCTATGGCTACACCTTC	CASSPRYTGTAFYGYTF
TRBV7-2	TRBJ2-3	NA	NA	TGTGCCAGCAGCCCCCTAGCAGCAGATACGCAGTATTTT	CASSPLAADTQYF
TRBV7-2	TRBJ2-5	NA	NA	TGTGCCAGCAGCTTAGGAAACCGTCCGGGAGAGACCCAGTACTTC	CASSLGNRPGETQYF
TRBV25-1	TRBJ1-2	TRBD1	NA	TGTGCCAGCAGTCTTCCCGGGACAGGGGCGGGTGGCTACACCTTC	CASSLPGTGAGGYTF
TRBV15	TRBJ2-1	TRBD1	NA	TGTGCCGGACGGGACAGCAATAACAATGAGCAGTTCTTC	CAGRDSNNNEQFF
TRBV5-1	TRBJ1-4	NA	NA	TGCGCCAGCAGCGAACAGGGCCAGAATGAAAAACTGTTTTTT	CASSEQGQNEKLFF
TRBV5-1	TRBJ1-6	NA	NA	TGCGCCAGCAGCTTGGCCGGACGGACCTATAATTCACCCCTCCACTTT	CASSLAGRTYNSPLHF
TRBV12-3/TRBV12-4	TRBJ2-1	TRBD2	NA	TGTGCCAGCAGACGGACTAGCGGGGTTAGCTCCTACAATGAGCAGTTCTTC	CASRRTSGVSSYNEQFF
TRBV7-9	TRBJ1-2	NA	NA	TGTGCCAGCAGCTTAGCGGCAGGGCCCTATGGCTACACCTTC	CASSLAAGPYGYTF
TRBV11-2	TRBJ2-5	NA	few	TGTGCCAGCAGCTTAGGTTTAGGTCTCGAGACCCAGTACTTC	CASSLGLGLETQYF
TRBV19	TRBJ2-2	NA	NA	TGTGCCAGTAGTCCTGAGAGGGGACGGACCGGGGAGCTGTTTTTT	CASSPERGRTGELFF
TRBV12-3/TRBV12-4	TRBJ2-7	TRBD2	NA	TGTGCCAGCAGGGTTAGCGGGAGATTCTACGAGCAGTACTTC	CASRVSGRFYEQYF
TRBV6-5	TRBJ2-7	NA	few	TGTGCCAGCAGTTATTACGGGGGGCGGGGGAGCTCCTACGAGCAGTACTTC	CASSYYGGRGSSYEQYF
TRBV28	TRBJ2-7	NA	few	TGTGCCAGCAGTGATCGCGTTAGGGACGAGCAGTACTTC	CASSDRVRDEQYF
TRBV3-1	TRBJ1-1	NA	many	TGTGCCAGCAGCCAGAAGGGGAACACTGAAGCTTTCTTT	CASSQKGNTEAFF
TRBV7-3	TRBJ2-1	TRBD1	NA	TGTGCCAGCAGCGCAGGGGGCACCTACAATGAGCAGTTCTTC	CASSAGGTYNEQFF
TRBV30	TRBJ2-3	NA	NA	TGTGCCTGGGGAAGGGGGATACAGCCAGATACGCAGTATTTT	CAWGRGIQPDTQYF
TRBV18	TRBJ2-7	TRBD1	NA	TGTGCCAGCTCTCGCGGGACAGGGGCGGCCTACGAGCAGTACTTC	CASSRGTGAAYEQYF
TRBV18	TRBJ2-5	TRBD2	NA	TGTGCCAGCTCACCACGTACTACTAGCGGGAGTGGGAGAGAGACCCAGTACTTC	CASSPRTTSGSGRETQYF
TRBV4-1	TRBJ2-6	TRBD1	few	TGCGCCAGCAGCCAACATGGGACAGGGGACGTCCTGACTTTC	CASSQHGTGDVLTF
TRBV20-1	TRBJ1-5	NA	NA	TGCAGTGCTAGGGTAGACACCAGCAATCAGCCCCAGCATTTT	CSARVDTSNQPQHF
TRBV7-2	TRBJ2-3	TRBD2	many	TGTGCCAGCAGCTCCCAGCGGGGGACGGGCACAGATACGCAGTATTTT	CASSSQRGTGTDTQYF
TRBV6-6	TRBJ1-5	NA	NA	TGTGCCAGCGGAAGACAGGCTTATCAGCCCCAGCATTTT	CASGRQAYQPQHF
TRBV6-2/TRBV6-3	TRBJ2-1	TRBD1	NA	TGTGCCAGCAGCCTACTCGGACAGGGGGTCTACAATGAGCAGTTCTTC	CASSLLGQGVYNEQFF
TRBV2	TRBJ1-2	NA	NA	TGTGCCAGCAGTCCCTCCGGGACACTCTATGGCTACACCTTC	CASSPSGTLYGYTF
TRBV6-1	TRBJ1-6	NA	NA	TGTGCCAGCAACTTGTGGGGGGCAATGGGATCACCCCTCCACTTT	CASNLWGAMGSPLHF
TRBV4-3	TRBJ1-2	NA	NA	TGCACCAGCAGCCAAGAAGTCGTGGGCCCTAGCTTC	CTSSQEVVGPSF
TRBV12-3/TRBV12-4	TRBJ1-2	NA	few	TGTGCCAGCAGTTTTCGGGCCCCCTTGGGGTATGGCTACACCTTC	CASSFRAPLGYGYTF
TRBV6-1	TRBJ2-6	NA	NA	TGTGCCAGCAAACGGGGGGCGGCTGGGGCCAACGTCCTGACTTTC	CASKRGAAGANVLTF
TRBV5-4	TRBJ2-2	TRBD2	few	TGTGCCAGCAGCTTTTTCCGCGGGGGGAACACCGGGGAGCTGTTTTTT	CASSFFRGGNTGELFF
TRBV5-4	TRBJ2-6	NA	NA	TGTGCCAGCAGCCCCGGACGGTTCAACACTGGGGCCAACGTCCTGACTTTC	CASSPGRFNTGANVLTF
TRBV28	TRBJ2-7	NA	NA	TGTGCCAGCAAAACCTCTAGTCCCTACGAGCAGTACTTC	CASKTSSPYEQYF